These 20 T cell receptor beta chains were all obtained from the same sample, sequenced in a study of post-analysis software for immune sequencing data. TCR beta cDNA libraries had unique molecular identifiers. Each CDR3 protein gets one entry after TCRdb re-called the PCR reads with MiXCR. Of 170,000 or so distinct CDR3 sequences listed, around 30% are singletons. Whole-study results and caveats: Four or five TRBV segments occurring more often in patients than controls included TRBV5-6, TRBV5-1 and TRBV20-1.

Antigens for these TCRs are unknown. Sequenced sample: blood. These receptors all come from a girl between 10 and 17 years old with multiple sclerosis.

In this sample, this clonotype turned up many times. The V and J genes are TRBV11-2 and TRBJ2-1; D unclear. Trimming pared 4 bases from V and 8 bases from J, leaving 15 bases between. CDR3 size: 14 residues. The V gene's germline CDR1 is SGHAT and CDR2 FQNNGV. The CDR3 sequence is CASSSDLGRHEQFF. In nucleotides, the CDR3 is TGTGCCAGCAGCTCCGATCTCGGCAGGCATGAGCAGTTCTTC.

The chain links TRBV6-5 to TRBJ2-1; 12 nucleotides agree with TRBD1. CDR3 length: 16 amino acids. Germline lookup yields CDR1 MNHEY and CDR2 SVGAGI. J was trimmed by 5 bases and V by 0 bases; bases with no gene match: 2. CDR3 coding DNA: TGTGCCAGCAGTTACTCAGGGACAGGGGGCCACAATGAGCAGTTCTTC. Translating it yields CASSYSGTGGHNEQFF.

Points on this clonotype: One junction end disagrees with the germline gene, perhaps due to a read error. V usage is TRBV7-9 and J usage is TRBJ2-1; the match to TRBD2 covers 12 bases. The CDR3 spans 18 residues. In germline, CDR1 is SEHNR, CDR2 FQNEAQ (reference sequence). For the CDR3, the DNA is TGTGTCAGCAGCTTCGGACTAGCGGGATTATCTCTGTACAATGAGCAGTTCTTC. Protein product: CVSSFGLAGLSLYNEQFF.

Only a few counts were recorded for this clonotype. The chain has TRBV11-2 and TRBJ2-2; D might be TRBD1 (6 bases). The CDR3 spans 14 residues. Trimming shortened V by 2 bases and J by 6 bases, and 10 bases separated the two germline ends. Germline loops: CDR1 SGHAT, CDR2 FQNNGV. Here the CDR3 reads CASSLTQGAGELFF. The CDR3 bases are TGTGCCAGCAGCTTAACACAGGGTGCCGGGGAGCTGTTTTTT.

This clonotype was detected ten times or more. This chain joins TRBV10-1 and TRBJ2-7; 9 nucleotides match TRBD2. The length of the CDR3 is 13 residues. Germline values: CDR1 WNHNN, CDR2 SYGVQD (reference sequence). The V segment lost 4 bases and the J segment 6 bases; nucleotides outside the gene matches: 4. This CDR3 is CASSVAGVGEQYF. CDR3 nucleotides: TGCGCCAGCAGTGTAGCGGGAGTAGGCGAGCAGTACTTC.

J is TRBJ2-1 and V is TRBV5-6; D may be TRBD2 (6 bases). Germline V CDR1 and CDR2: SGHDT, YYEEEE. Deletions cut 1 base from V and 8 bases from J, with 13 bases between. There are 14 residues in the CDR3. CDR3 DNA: TGTGCCAGCAGCTTGACTAGCAGCGGGCATGAGCAGTTCTTC. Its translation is CASSLTSSGHEQFF.

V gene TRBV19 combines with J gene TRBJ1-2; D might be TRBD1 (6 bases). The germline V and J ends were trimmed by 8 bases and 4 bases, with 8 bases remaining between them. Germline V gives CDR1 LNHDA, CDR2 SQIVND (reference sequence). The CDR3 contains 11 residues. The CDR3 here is CASEDSYGYTF. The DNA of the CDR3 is TGTGCCAGTGAGGACAGCTATGGCTACACCTTC.

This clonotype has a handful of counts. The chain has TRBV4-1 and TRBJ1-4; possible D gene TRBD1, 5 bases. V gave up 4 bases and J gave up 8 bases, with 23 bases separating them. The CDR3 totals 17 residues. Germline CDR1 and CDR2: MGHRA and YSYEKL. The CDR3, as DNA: TGCGCCAGCAGCCCCCTCCCTCAGGGAAAGGGTGGAGAAAAACTGTTTTTT. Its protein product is CASSPLPQGKGGEKLFF.

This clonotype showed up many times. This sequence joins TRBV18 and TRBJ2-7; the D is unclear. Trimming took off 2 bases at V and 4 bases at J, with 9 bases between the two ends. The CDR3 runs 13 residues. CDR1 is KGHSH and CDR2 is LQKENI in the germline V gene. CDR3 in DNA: TGTGCCAGCTCACCAGCTCCGGGTTACGAGCAGTACTTC. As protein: CASSPAPGYEQYF. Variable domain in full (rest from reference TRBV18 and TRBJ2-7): NAGVMQNPRHLVRRRGQEARLRCSPMKGHSHVYWYRQLPEEGLKFMVYLQKENIIDESGMPKERFSAEFPKEGPSILRIQQVVRGDSAAYFCASSPAPGYEQYFGPGTRLTVT.

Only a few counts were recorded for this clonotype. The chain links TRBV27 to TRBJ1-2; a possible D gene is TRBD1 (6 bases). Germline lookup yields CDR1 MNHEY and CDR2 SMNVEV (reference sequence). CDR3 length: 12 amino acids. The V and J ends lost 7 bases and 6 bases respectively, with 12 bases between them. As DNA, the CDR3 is TGTGCCAGCAAACAGGGCTTCAATGGCTACACCTTC. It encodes CASKQGFNGYTF.

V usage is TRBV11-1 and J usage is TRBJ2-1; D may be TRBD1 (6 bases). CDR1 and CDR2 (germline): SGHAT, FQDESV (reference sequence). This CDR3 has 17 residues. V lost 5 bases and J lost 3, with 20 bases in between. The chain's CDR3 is CASSPQGPRTYYNEQFF. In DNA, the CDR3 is TGTGCCAGCAGCCCACAGGGACCTAGAACTTACTACAATGAGCAGTTCTTC.

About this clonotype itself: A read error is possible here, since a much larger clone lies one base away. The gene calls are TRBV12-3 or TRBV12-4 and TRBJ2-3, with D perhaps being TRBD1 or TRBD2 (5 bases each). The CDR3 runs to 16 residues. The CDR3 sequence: CASSPLRDPRGDMQYF. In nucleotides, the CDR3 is TGTGCCAGCAGCCCTCTCCGGGACCCACGGGGAGATATGCAGTATTTT.

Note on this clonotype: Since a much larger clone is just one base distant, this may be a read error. For the CDR3, the DNA is TGTACCACCAGCAGACGACAGGGATCCTACGAGCAGTACTTC. Translated: CTTSRRQGSYEQYF. The J gene is TRBJ2-7, the V gene TRBV15; 7 bases align to TRBD1. Germline CDR1 LNHNV, CDR2 YYDKDF (reference sequence). This CDR3 contains 14 residues.

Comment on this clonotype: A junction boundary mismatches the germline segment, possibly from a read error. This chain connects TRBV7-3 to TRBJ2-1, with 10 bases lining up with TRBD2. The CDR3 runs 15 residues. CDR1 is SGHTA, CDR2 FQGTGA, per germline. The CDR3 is CVSSLGLAVYNEQFF. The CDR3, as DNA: TGTGTCAGCAGCTTAGGACTAGCGGTCTACAATGAGCAGTTCTTC.

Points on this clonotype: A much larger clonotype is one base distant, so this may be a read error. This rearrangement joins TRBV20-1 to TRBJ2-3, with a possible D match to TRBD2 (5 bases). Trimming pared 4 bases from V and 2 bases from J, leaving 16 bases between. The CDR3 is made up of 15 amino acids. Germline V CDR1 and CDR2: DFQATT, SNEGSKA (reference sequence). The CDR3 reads CSATSRAENTDTQYF. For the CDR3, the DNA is TGCAGTGCTACCTCAAGAGCGGAAAACACAGATACGCAGTATTTT.

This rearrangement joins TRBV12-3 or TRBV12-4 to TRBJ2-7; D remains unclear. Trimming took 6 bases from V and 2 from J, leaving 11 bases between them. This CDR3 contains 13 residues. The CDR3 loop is CASRPVDTYEQYF. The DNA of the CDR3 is TGTGCCAGCAGGCCGGTTGACACCTACGAGCAGTACTTC.

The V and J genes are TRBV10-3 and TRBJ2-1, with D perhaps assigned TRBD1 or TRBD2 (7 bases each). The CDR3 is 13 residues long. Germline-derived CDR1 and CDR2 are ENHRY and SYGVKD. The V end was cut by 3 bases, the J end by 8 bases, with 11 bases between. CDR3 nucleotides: TGTGCCATCAGTGACAGGGGGAGGGATGAGCAGTTCTTC. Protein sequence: CAISDRGRDEQFF.

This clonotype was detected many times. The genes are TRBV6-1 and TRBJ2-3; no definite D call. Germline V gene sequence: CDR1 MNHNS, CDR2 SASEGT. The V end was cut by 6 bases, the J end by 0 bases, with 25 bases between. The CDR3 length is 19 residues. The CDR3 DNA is TGTGCCAGCAGGGGCACGGCCTACGTTAGAACCATTAGCACAGATACGCAGTATTTT. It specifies CASRGTAYVRTISTDTQYF.

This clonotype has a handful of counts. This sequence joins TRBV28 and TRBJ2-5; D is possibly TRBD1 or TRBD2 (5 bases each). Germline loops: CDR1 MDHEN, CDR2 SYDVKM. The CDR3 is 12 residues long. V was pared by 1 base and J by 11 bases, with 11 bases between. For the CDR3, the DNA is TGTGCCAGCAGTTTATTGGGGGATGAGCAGTACTTC. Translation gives CASSLLGDEQYF.

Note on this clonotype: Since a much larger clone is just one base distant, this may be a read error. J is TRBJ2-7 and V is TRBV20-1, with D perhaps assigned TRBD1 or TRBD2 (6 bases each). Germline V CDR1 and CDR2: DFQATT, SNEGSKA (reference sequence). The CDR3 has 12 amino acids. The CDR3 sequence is CAWGAEFYEQYF. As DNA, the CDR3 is TGCGCTTGGGGGGCGGAGTTCTACGAGCAGTACTTC.